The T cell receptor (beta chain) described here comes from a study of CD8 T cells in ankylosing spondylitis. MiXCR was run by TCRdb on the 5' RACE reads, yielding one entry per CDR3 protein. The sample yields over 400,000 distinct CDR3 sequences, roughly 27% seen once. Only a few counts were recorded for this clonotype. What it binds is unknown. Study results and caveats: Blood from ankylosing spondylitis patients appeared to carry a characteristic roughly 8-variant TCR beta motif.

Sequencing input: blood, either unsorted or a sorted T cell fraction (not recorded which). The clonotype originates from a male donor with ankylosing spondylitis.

CDR3: CASTKGGADEAFF. DNA of the CDR3: TGTGCCAGCACCAAGGGTGGCGCCGATGAAGCTTTCTTT. The J gene is TRBJ1-1, the V gene TRBV6-1; D gene unclear. V lost 7 bases and J lost 7, with 16 bases in between. The germline V gene encodes CDR1 MNHNS and CDR2 SASEGT. The CDR3 contains 13 residues.